This TCR beta chain was profiled in a study of beta chain features in type 1 diabetes. Study results and caveats: People with Type 1 diabetes carried modestly yet significantly shorter TCRB CDR3s in all four CD4+ subsets. Patients with type 1 diabetes carried fewer insertions and had more deletions at their VDJ junctions.

As regards this clone: Its antigen is undetermined.

Of the isolated RNA, all was reverse transcribed, and so the sequenced material was expressed TCRB transcripts. Profiling relied on immunoSEQ multiplex PCR, and the TCRdb table lists in-frame clones only, not all of them. The sample has about 160,000 clones, approximately 9% seen once. J gave up 7 bases and V 8 bases, and 6 bases lay outside the gene matches. The CDR3 totals 14 residues. CDR1 is MDHEN, CDR2 SYDVKM, per germline. This TCR was recovered from a woman between 18 and 29 years old with type 1 diabetes. The chain carries TRBV28 and TRBJ2-3, with TRBD2 matching over 13 bases. Sequences were obtained from central memory CD4+ T cells from blood. The CDR3 region is CASHRTSGGNTQYF. CDR3 coding DNA: TGTGCCAGCCACCGGACTAGCGGGGGAAATACGCAGTATTTT.